Shown below are 10 T cell receptor beta chains from a single sample sequenced in a study of CD4 T cells in relation to SARS-CoV-2 and coronaviruses. These receptors' targets are unknown. The protocol was immunoSEQ multiplex PCR, while the TCRdb copy is restricted to in-frame clones and leaves out a portion. Among under 25,000 clones listed, over 65% were seen once. The unexposed donors gave CD4+ T cells in about 2010-2019, prior to COVID-19. After about 11 days of culture, CD4+ T cells were isolated. Sequenced input: CD4+ T cells from PBMCs, cultured in vitro. The receptors shown here come from a human donor in good health.

This clone appeared once. J is TRBJ2-7 and V is TRBV18, with D perhaps TRBD2 (6 bases). This CDR3 comprises 16 residues. CDR1 and CDR2 from the germline V gene are KGHSH and LQKENI. Trimming left V 2 bases short and J 0 bases short, with 14 bases between. The CDR3 is CASSPGSQGGSYEQYF. CDR3 DNA: TGTGCCAGCTCACCAGGGTCTCAGGGAGGCTCCTACGAGCAGTACTTC.

The chain employs TRBV4-1 and TRBJ2-3; TRBD2 matches 11 bases. The CDR3 loop spans 17 amino acids. Looked up from germline, CDR1 is MGHRA and CDR2 is YSYEKL. J lost 1 base, V lost 0 bases, and 3 bases had no gene match. The CDR3 DNA reads TGCGCCAGCAGCCAAGATCTGACTAGCGGGGGCACAGATACGCAGTATTTT. This encodes CASSQDLTSGGTDTQYF.

The chain links TRBV5-6 to TRBJ1-6; 9 positions agree with TRBD1. Germline CDR1 SGHDT, CDR2 YYEEEE. The V gene end was trimmed by 2 bases and the J gene end by 7 bases; junction bases not matched to a gene: 7. The CDR3 runs 16 residues. The CDR3 reads CASSFGTGTINSPLHF. CDR3 in DNA: TGTGCCAGCAGCTTTGGGACAGGGACCATCAATTCACCCCTCCACTTT.

The V gene is TRBV19, the J gene TRBJ2-2; D is uncertain. The CDR3 totals 16 residues. V lost 3 bases, J lost 0 bases, and 11 bases lay in between. Per germline, CDR1 LNHDA and CDR2 SQIVND (reference sequence). This chain's CDR3 is CASSISANPNTGELFF. The CDR3 nucleotides are TGTGCCAGTAGTATTTCGGCTAATCCGAACACCGGGGAGCTGTTTTTT.

The rearrangement links TRBV4-3 to TRBJ1-3; D uncertain. This CDR3 contains 16 residues. Germline lookup yields CDR1 LGHNA and CDR2 YSLEER. Between the trimmed V and J ends, which lost 0 bases and 1 base, there was a span of 10 bases. The CDR3 protein is CASSQDLIRSGNTIYF. The CDR3 DNA follows: TGCGCCAGCAGCCAAGATCTGATTCGTTCTGGAAACACCATATATTTT.

CDR3 sequence: CASGPSGGLQETQYF. As DNA, the CDR3 is TGTGCCAGCGGACCTAGCGGGGGGCTCCAAGAGACCCAGTACTTC. The chain uses TRBV5-8 and TRBJ2-5, with 11 bases aligning to TRBD2. V shed 7 bases and J 1 base; nucleotides not matched to a gene: 6. CDR3 length: 15 amino acids. Germline assignment: CDR1 SGHTS and CDR2 YDEGEE.

Only a few counts were recorded for this clone. The V and J genes are TRBV29-1 and TRBJ2-2; D might be TRBD1 (5 bases). This CDR3 contains 12 residues. CDR1 is SQVTM, CDR2 ANQGSEA, per germline. V dropped 7 bases and J dropped 6 bases, with 12 bases sitting between them. This CDR3 is CSGLDSSGELFF. As DNA, the CDR3 is TGCAGCGGCCTCGACAGTTCCGGGGAGCTGTTTTTT.

This clone was seen more than once but under ten times. The V and J genes are TRBV11-2 and TRBJ2-6; D is perhaps TRBD2 (6 bases). The germline CDR1 and CDR2 sequences are SGHAT and FQNNGV. This CDR3 has 18 residues. V was clipped by 0 bases and J by 1 base, with 13 bases between them. This CDR3 reads CASSLERVGGSGANVLTF. DNA of the CDR3: TGTGCCAGCAGCTTAGAGCGAGTCGGGGGTTCTGGGGCCAACGTCCTGACTTTC.

The chain links TRBV29-1 to TRBJ1-2; D is unresolved. CDR1 and CDR2 (germline): SQVTM, ANQGSEA. The CDR3 length is 12 residues. Trimming cost V 3 bases and J 4 bases, with 9 bases left between them. CDR3 amino acids: CSVDWQSYGYTF. DNA for the CDR3: TGCAGCGTTGACTGGCAGTCCTATGGCTACACCTTC.

The rearrangement links TRBV30 to TRBJ2-7, with D possibly called TRBD1 or TRBD2 (7 bases each). CDR1 and CDR2 (germline): GTSNPN, SVGIG (reference sequence). This CDR3 contains 12 residues. V was pared by 4 bases and J by 6 bases, with 13 bases between. The CDR3 sequence: CAWNAGGGEQYF. The CDR3 DNA follows: TGTGCCTGGAACGCAGGGGGGGGCGAGCAGTACTTC.